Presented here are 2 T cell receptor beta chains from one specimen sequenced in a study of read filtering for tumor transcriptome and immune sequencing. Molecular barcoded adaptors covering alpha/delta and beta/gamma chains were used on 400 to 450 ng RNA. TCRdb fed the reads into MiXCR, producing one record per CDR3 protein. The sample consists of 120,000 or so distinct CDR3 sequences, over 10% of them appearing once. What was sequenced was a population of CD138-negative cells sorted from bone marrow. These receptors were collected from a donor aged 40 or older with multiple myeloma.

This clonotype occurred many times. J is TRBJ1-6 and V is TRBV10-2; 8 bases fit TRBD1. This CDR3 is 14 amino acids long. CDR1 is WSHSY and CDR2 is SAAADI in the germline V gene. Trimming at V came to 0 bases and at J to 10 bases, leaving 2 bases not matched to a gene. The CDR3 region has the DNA TGCGCCAGCAGTGAGTCAGGACAGGGATCACCCCTCCACTTT. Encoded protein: CASSESGQGSPLHF.

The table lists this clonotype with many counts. The CDR3 region has the DNA TGCAGTGCTCCCGGCCGAGGGGGCTTAGCAGATACGCAGTATTTT. Protein product: CSAPGRGGLADTQYF. V and J are TRBV20-1 and TRBJ2-3, with 7 nucleotides matching TRBD1. Trimming took 5 bases from V and 4 from J; bases not matched to a gene: 12. Germline CDR1 reads DFQATT; CDR2 reads SNEGSKA (reference sequence). The CDR3 runs to 15 residues.